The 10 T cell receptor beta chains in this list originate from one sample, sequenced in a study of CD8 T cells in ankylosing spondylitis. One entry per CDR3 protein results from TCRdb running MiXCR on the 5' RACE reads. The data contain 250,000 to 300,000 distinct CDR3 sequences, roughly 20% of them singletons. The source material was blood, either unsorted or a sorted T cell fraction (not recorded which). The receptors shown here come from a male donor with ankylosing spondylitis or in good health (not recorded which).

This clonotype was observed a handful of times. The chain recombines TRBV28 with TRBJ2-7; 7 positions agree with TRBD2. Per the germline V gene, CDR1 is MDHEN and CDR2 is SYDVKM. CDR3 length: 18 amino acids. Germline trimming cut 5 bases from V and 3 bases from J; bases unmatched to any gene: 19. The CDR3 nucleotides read TGTGCCAGCAGTCCAGATTTGAAGCGGGATTTATCCATCTACGAGCAGTACGTC. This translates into CASSPDLKRDLSIYEQYV.

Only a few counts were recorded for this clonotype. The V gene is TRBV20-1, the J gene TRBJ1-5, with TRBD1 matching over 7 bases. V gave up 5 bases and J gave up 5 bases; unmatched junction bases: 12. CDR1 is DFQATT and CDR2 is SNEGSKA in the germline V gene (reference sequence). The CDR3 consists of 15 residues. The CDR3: CSAPRQGRGDQPQHF. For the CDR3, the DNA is TGCAGTGCTCCCCGACAGGGTCGGGGTGATCAGCCCCAGCATTTT.

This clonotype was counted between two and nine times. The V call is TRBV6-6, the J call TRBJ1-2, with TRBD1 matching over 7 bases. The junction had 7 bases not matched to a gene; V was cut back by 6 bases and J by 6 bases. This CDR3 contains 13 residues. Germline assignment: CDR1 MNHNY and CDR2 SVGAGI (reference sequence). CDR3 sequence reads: CASSPRQGDGYTF. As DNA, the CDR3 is TGTGCCAGCAGCCCGCGACAGGGTGATGGCTACACCTTC.

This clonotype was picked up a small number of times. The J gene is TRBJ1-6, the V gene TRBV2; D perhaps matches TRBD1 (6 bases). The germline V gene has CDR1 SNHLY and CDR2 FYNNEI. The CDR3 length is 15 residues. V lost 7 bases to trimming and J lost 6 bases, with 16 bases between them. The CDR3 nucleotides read TGTGCCAGCACCCTAAGGGGGGGGTTTAATTCACCCCTCCACTTT. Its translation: CASTLRGGFNSPLHF.

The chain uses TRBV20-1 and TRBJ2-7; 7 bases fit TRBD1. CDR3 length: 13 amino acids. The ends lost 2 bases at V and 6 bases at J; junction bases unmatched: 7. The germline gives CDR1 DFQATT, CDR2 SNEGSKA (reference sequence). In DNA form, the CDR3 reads TGCAGTGCTAGAATTGACAGGGTGGGCGAGCAGTACGTC. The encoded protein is CSARIDRVGEQYV.

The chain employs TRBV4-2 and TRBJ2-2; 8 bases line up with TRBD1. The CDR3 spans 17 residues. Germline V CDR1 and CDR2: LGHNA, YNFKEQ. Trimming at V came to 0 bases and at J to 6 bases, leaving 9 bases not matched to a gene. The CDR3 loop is CASSQDRTGIIAGELFF. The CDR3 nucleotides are TGTGCCAGCAGCCAAGATCGGACAGGGATCATCGCCGGGGAGCTGTTTTTT.

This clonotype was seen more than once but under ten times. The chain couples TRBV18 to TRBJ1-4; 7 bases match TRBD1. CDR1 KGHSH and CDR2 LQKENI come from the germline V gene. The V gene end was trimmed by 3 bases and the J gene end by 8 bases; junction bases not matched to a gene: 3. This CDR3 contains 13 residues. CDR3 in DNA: TGTGCCAGCTCACCCAGGACAGGCGAAAAACTGTTTTTT. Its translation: CASSPRTGEKLFF.

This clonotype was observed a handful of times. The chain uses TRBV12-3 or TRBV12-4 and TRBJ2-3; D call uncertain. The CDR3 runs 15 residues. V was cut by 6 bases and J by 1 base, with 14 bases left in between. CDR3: CASSFSPVRTDTQYF. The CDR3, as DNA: TGTGCCAGCAGCTTCTCCCCGGTCCGCACAGATACGCAGTATTTT.

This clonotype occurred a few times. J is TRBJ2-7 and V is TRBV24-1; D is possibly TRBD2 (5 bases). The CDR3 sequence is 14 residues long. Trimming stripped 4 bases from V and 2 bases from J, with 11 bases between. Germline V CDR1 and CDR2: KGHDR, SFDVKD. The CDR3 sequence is CATSDLPSPYEQYV. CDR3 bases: TGTGCCACCAGTGACTTACCTAGCCCCTACGAGCAGTACGTC.

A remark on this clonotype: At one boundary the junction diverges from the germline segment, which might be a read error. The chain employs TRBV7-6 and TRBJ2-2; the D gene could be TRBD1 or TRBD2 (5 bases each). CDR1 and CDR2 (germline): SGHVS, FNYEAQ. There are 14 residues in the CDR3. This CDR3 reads CASSFNSNTGALFF. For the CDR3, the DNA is TGTGCCAGCAGCTTCAATTCGAACACCGGGGCGCTGTTTTTT.